This entry describes one T cell receptor (beta chain). This sample was taken from a study of blood T cell repertoires in COVID-19. Study background: COVID-19 samples from acute and convalescent phases originated in the United States, Italy and Spain.

Trimming pared 0 bases from V and 3 bases from J, leaving 13 bases between. CDR1 is SGHNT and CDR2 is YYREEE in the germline V gene (reference sequence). The CDR3 runs to 15 residues. Original handling: Nucleated cell number was recorded as an estimate derived from reference gene primer amplification. This table comes from immunoSEQ multiplex PCR, and its TCRdb copy is limited to in-frame clones, with some not included. V and J calls plus clone size are reproduced from that table; the DNA served to infer D and trimming. The repertoire holds hundreds of thousands of clones, around 89% seen once, with around 1.1% in the top ten. Individuals aged about 18 to 89 years were recruited from fewer than 30 US areas. Recovery meant two consecutive negative NP/OP PCR tests, professional clearance, or resolved symptoms.

This clonotype originated in a man younger than 40 who had recovered from COVID-19. The V and J genes are TRBV5-4 and TRBJ2-7; possible D gene TRBD1, 5 bases. Input material: PBMCs or T cells enriched from blood (not recorded which). CDR3 region: CASSLVVGAGYEQYF. The CDR3 nucleotides are TGTGCCAGCAGCTTGGTAGTAGGGGCCGGCTACGAGCAGTACTTC.